This T cell receptor beta chain is from a study of T cell responses to AZD1222 COVID-19 vaccine. Study-wide points: Spike-specific TCR breadth and depth rose after two AZD1222 doses. Donors were mostly white British, more females; clonal diversity possibly underestimated. With dominance at 160-218 and 743-854, vaccine-associated CD4 TCRs spanned spike. Only a handful of AZD1222 recipients, several in all, had baseline seropositivity.

Method: immunoSEQ multiplex PCR; TCRdb's copy keeps in-frame clones and lacks some. This repertoire shows 100,000 to 150,000 clones, around nine tenths found once; its top ten account for around 5.6%. Concerning this clone: What it recognizes is unknown.

The starting material was peripheral blood, obtained on day 0 of AZD1222 vaccination. This sequence originates from an adult in good health.

The CDR3 loop reads CASSESGEQFF. Written as DNA, the CDR3 is TGCGCCAGCAGTGAGTCGGGGGAGCAGTTCTTC. The chain is built from TRBV10-1 and TRBJ2-1; no clear D. Per germline, CDR1 WNHNN and CDR2 SYGVQD (reference sequence). This CDR3 has 11 residues. Trimming removed 0 bases at V and 10 bases at J, with 4 bases between.